Listed below are T cell receptor beta chains from one sample, sequenced in a study of T cell changes during pregnancy in multiple sclerosis. Produced via immunoSEQ multiplex PCR; TCRdb's table is partial and in-frame only. The data hold 80,000 to 130,000 clones, with about 94% observed a single time. Material: peripheral blood, obtained before pregnancy. The receptors stem from a female donor with multiple sclerosis, enrolled in a pregnancy study. Both conserved end residues are part of each CDR3. Each record gives: D gene, clone size, V gene, J gene, CDR3 length, CDR3 protein, CDR3 DNA. A D gene is named only where the DNA matches it firmly. Only some rows state a clone size, as once, few, many or a class for expanded clones.

D: TRBD1; size: .; V: TRBV6-4; J: TRBJ2-7; length: 20; CDR3: CASSVPHGTGFRGGSYEQYF; DNA: TGTGCCAGCAGTGTCCCCCATGGGACAGGGTTTCGAGGGGGTTCCTACGAGCAGTACTTC
D: TRBD2; size: .; V: TRBV29-1; J: TRBJ2-7; length: 10; CDR3: CSVSSGRQYF; DNA: TGCAGCGTCTCTAGCGGGAGGCAGTACTTC
D: TRBD2; size: once; V: TRBV27; J: TRBJ2-5; length: 15; CDR3: CASSLAGGGAETQYF; DNA: TGTGCCAGCAGTTTAGCGGGCGGGGGGGCAGAGACCCAGTACTTC
D: TRBD2; size: once; V: TRBV27; J: TRBJ2-1; length: 14; CDR3: CASSNSGGYNEQFF; DNA: TGTGCCAGCAGTAACAGCGGGGGTTACAATGAGCAGTTCTTC
D: .; size: .; V: TRBV9; J: TRBJ1-1; length: 15; CDR3: CASSVEAQGWTEAFF; DNA: TGTGCCAGCAGCGTAGAGGCGCAGGGATGGACTGAAGCTTTCTTT
D: .; size: .; V: TRBV2; J: TRBJ2-1; length: 13; CDR3: CASNLAEYNEQFF; DNA: TGTGCCAGCAATTTAGCAGAATACAATGAGCAGTTCTTC
D: .; size: .; V: TRBV11-3; J: TRBJ2-5; length: 13; CDR3: CASSLTGRETQYF; DNA: TGTGCCAGCAGCTTAACGGGGAGGGAGACCCAGTACTTC
D: .; size: .; V: TRBV28; J: TRBJ1-1; length: 13; CDR3: CASRRGGNTEAFF; DNA: TGTGCCAGCAGAAGGGGTGGGAACACTGAAGCTTTCTTT
D: TRBD1; size: .; V: TRBV11-2; J: TRBJ1-4; length: 16; CDR3: CASSPRQGSTNEKLFF; DNA: TGTGCCAGCAGCCCCCGACAGGGTTCAACTAATGAAAAACTGTTTTTT
D: .; size: .; V: TRBV18; J: TRBJ1-2; length: 16; CDR3: CASSPRGTGFDYGYTF; DNA: TGTGCCAGCTCACCAAGAGGAACAGGGTTCGACTATGGCTACACCTTC
D: TRBD2; size: once; V: TRBV5-1; J: TRBJ2-3; length: 14; CDR3: CASSLSGRTDTQYF; DNA: TGCGCCAGCAGCCTTAGCGGGAGGACAGATACGCAGTATTTT
D: TRBD2; size: .; V: TRBV11-2; J: TRBJ2-3; length: 17; CDR3: CASSSNSGRGRTDTQYF; DNA: TGTGCCAGCAGCTCCAATAGCGGGAGAGGGCGCACAGATACGCAGTATTTT
D: TRBD1; size: .; V: TRBV6-6; J: TRBJ2-3; length: 16; CDR3: CASKLPGQGAADTQYF; DNA: TGTGCCAGCAAGCTTCCGGGACAGGGGGCCGCAGATACGCAGTATTTT
D: TRBD2; size: .; V: TRBV4-1; J: TRBJ2-7; length: 16; CDR3: CASSQDSSSGTYEQYF; DNA: TGCGCCAGCAGCCAAGACAGCTCTAGCGGTACCTACGAGCAGTACTTC
D: .; size: medium-sized; V: TRBV30; J: TRBJ2-1; length: 12; CDR3: CAWSVSGWWRFF; DNA: TGTGCCTGGAGTGTATCCGGTTGGTGGAGGTTCTTC
D: TRBD2; size: .; V: TRBV29-1; J: TRBJ2-5; length: 15; CDR3: CSVDGLAGALETQYF; DNA: TGCAGCGTTGATGGACTAGCGGGAGCTCTGGAGACCCAGTACTTC
D: .; size: .; V: TRBV5-4; J: TRBJ2-1; length: 15; CDR3: CASSLGLVTHNEQFF; DNA: TGTGCCAGCAGCTTGGGACTAGTAACCCACAATGAGCAGTTCTTC
D: .; size: .; V: TRBV7-6; J: TRBJ2-3; length: 14; CDR3: CASSFLGGTDTQYF; DNA: TGTGCCAGCAGCTTCCTAGGGGGCACAGATACGCAGTATTTT
D: .; size: .; V: TRBV29-1; J: TRBJ2-3; length: 14; CDR3: CSVHRLEGRDTQYF; DNA: TGCAGCGTCCACAGACTAGAGGGACGAGATACGCAGTATTTT
D: TRBD1; size: .; V: TRBV13; J: TRBJ1-2; length: 16; CDR3: CASSLGGQGKFYGYTF; DNA: TGTGCCAGCAGCCTCGGAGGACAGGGAAAGTTCTATGGCTACACCTTC
D: .; size: .; V: TRBV18; J: TRBJ1-1; length: 15; CDR3: CASSPNQGLDTEAFF; DNA: TGTGCCAGCTCACCAAACCAGGGATTGGACACTGAAGCTTTCTTT
D: .; size: .; V: TRBV11-2; J: TRBJ1-2; length: 13; CDR3: CASSLGTAYGYTF; DNA: TGTGCCAGCAGCTTAGGAACAGCCTATGGCTACACCTTC
D: TRBD1; size: .; V: TRBV7-2; J: TRBJ2-7; length: 14; CDR3: CASSSGTGGHEQYF; DNA: TGTGCCAGCAGCTCCGGGACAGGGGGGCACGAGCAGTACTTC
D: TRBD1; size: .; V: TRBV19; J: TRBJ2-7; length: 15; CDR3: CASSMRTGGSYEQYF; DNA: TGTGCCAGTAGTATGCGGACAGGAGGCTCCTACGAGCAGTACTTC
D: .; size: once; V: TRBV6-6; J: TRBJ2-7; length: 12; CDR3: CASSHRDYEQYF; DNA: TGTGCCAGCAGTCACCGGGACTACGAGCAGTACTTC
D: TRBD2; size: .; V: TRBV6-6; J: TRBJ2-7; length: 13; CDR3: CASSPRGDYEQYF; DNA: TGTGCCAGCAGTCCACGGGGGGACTACGAGCAGTACTTC
D: TRBD2; size: .; V: TRBV4-2; J: TRBJ2-7; length: 15; CDR3: CASSQDRGGSYEQYF; DNA: TGTGCCAGCAGCCAAGATCGGGGGGGGTCCTACGAGCAGTACTTC
D: .; size: .; V: TRBV30; J: TRBJ2-1; length: 12; CDR3: CAWSSNSNEQFF; DNA: TGTGCCTGGAGTTCAAACAGCAATGAGCAGTTCTTC
D: TRBD1; size: .; V: TRBV2; J: TRBJ1-1; length: 14; CDR3: CASSERTGGTEAFF; DNA: TGTGCCAGCAGTGAAAGGACAGGGGGGACTGAAGCTTTCTTT
D: .; size: .; V: TRBV27; J: TRBJ2-1; length: 14; CDR3: CASRSTSSYNEQFF; DNA: TGTGCCAGCAGGAGTACTAGCAGCTACAATGAGCAGTTCTTC
D: TRBD2; size: .; V: TRBV6-1; J: TRBJ2-3; length: 16; CDR3: CASSALSGSPTDTQYF; DNA: TGTGCCAGCAGTGCCCTGAGCGGGAGCCCCACAGATACGCAGTATTTT
D: TRBD2; size: once; V: TRBV4-1; J: TRBJ2-1; length: 14; CDR3: CASRGAGKDNEQFF; DNA: TGCGCCAGCCGAGGAGCGGGGAAAGACAATGAGCAGTTCTTC
D: .; size: .; V: TRBV15; J: TRBJ2-3; length: 17; CDR3: CATSGELWRQEADTQYF; DNA: TGTGCCACCAGCGGGGAGTTATGGCGCCAAGAAGCAGATACGCAGTATTTT